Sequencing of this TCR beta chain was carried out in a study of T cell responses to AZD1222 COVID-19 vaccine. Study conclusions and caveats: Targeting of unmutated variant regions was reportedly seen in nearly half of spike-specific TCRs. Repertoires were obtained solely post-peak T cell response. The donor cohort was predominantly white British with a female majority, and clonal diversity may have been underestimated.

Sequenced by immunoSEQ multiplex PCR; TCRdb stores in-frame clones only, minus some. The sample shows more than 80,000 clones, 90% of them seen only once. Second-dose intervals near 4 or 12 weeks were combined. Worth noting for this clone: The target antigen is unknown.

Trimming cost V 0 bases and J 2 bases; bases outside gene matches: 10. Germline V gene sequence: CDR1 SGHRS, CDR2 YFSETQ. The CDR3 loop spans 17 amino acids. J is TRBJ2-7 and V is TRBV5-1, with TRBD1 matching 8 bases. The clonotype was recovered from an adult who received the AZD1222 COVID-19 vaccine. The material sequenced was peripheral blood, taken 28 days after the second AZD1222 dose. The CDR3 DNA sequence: TGCGCCAGCAGCTTGGGGCTCCAGGGGGCTCTAACCTACGAGCAGTACTTC. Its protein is CASSLGLQGALTYEQYF.